This T cell receptor beta chain came from a study of neurological immune-mediated disorders. This clonotype was seen at least ten times. Its antigen is undetermined. Regarding the study as a whole: When grouped phylogenetically, the repertoires of 18 of the 34 multiple sclerosis patients fell together in one related-CDR3 cluster, which is a possible signature.

Via MiXCR, TCRdb re-called the 5' RACE reads, giving one row per CDR3 protein. Of 87,000 or so distinct CDR3 sequences listed, about 3.8% are singletons. With 8 bases clipped from V and 5 bases from J, the junction kept 13 bases outside the gene matches. The CDR3 runs 14 residues. Looked up from germline, CDR1 is SQVTM and CDR2 is ANQGSEA. This clonotype was sampled from a woman aged 18 to 35 with multiple sclerosis. The chain links TRBV29-1 to TRBJ2-5; TRBD1 agrees at 8 bases. The source material was PBMCs. The CDR3 sequence is CSSDGWTGRETQYF. CDR3 coding DNA: TGCAGCTCCGACGGCTGGACAGGGAGGGAGACCCAGTACTTC. Complete variable domain (other parts from reference TRBV29-1 and TRBJ2-5): SAVISQKPSRDICQRGTSLTIQCQVDSQVTMMFWYRQQPGQSLTLIATANQGSEATYESGFVIDKFPISRPNLTFSTLTVSNMSPEDSSIYLCSSDGWTGRETQYFGPGTRLLVL.